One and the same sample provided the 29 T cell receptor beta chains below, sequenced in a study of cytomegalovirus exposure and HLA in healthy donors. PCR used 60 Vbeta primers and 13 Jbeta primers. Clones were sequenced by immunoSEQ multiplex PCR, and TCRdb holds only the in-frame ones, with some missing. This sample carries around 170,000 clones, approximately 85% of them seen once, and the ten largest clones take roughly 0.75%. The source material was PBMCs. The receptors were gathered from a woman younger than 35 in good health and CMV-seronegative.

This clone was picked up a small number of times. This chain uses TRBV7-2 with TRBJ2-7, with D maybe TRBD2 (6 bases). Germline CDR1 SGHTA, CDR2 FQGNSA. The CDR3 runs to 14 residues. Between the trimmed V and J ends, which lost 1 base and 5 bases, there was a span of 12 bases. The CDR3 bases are TGTGCCAGCAGCTTAGTGCCGGGAGACCACGAGCAGTACTTC. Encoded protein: CASSLVPGDHEQYF.

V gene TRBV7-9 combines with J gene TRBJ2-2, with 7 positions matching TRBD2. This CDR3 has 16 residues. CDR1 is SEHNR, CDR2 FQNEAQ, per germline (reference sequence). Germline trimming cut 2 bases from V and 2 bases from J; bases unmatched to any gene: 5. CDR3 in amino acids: CASSLSLAVNTGELFF. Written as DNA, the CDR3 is TGTGCCAGCAGCTTAAGCCTAGCGGTTAACACCGGGGAGCTGTTTTTT.

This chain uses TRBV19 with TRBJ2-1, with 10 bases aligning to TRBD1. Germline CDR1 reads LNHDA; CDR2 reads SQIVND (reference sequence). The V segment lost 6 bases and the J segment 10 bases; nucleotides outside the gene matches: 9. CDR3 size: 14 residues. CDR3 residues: CASRRQGAATEQFF. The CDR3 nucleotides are TGTGCCAGTAGACGACAGGGGGCCGCCACGGAGCAGTTCTTC.

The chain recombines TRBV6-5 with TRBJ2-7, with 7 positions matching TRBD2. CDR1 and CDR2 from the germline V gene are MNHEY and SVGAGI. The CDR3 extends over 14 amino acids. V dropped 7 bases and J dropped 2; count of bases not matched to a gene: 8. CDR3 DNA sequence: TGTGCCAGCAAGGGAGGGGACTATACCTACGAGCAGTACTTC. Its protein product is CASKGGDYTYEQYF.

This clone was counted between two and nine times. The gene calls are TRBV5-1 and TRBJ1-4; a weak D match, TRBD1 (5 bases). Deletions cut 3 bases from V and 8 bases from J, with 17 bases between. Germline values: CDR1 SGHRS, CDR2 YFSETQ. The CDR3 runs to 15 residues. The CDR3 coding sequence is TGCGCCAGCAGCTCAGGGCAGGCGGAAGGAGAAAAACTGTTTTTT. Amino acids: CASSSGQAEGEKLFF.

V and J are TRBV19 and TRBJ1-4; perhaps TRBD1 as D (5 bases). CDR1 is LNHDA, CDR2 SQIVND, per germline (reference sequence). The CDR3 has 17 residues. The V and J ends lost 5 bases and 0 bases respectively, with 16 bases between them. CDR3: CASSYDRSSATNEKLFF. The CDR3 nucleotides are TGTGCCAGTAGTTATGACAGAAGCTCTGCAACTAATGAAAAACTGTTTTTT.

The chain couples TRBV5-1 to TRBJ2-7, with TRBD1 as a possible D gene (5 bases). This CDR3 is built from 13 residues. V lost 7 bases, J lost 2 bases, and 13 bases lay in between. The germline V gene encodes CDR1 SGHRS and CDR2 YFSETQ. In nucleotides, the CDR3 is TGCGCCAGCTCCGCCCAGGGCGCCTACGAGCAGTACTTC. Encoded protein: CASSAQGAYEQYF.

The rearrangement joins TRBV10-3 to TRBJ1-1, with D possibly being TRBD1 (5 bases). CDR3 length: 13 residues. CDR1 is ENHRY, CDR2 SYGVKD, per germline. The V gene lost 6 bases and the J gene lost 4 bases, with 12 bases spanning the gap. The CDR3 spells CAIRGTFVTEAFF. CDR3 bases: TGTGCCATCAGGGGGACTTTCGTCACTGAAGCTTTCTTT.

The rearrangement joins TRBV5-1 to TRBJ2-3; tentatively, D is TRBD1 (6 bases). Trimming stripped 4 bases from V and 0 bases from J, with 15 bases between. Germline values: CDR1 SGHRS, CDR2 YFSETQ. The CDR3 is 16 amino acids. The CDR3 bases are TGCGCCAGCAGCCCCCTCCACAGGGATAGCACAGATACGCAGTATTTT. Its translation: CASSPLHRDSTDTQYF.

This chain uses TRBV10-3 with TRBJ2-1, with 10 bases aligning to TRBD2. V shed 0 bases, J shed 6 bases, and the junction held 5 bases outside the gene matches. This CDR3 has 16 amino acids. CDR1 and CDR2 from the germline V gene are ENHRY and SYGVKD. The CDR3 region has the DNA TGTGCCATCAGTGAGTCCCCACTAGCGGGGAGCAATGAGCAGTTCTTC. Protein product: CAISESPLAGSNEQFF.

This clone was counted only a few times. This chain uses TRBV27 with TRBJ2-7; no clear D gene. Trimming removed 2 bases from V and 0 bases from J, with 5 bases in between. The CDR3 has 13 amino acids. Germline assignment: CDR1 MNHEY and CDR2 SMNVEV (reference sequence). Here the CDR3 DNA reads TGTGCCAGCAGTTTAGTCAGCTCCTACGAGCAGTACTTC. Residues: CASSLVSSYEQYF.

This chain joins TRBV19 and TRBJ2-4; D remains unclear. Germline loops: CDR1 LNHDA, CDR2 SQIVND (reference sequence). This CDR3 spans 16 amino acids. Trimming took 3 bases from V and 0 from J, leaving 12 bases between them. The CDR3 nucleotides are TGTGCCAGTAGTATCCTGCAGTACCAAGCCAAAAACATTCAGTACTTC. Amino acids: CASSILQYQAKNIQYF. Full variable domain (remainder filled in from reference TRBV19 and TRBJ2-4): DGGITQSPKYLFRKEGQNVTLSCEQNLNHDAMYWYRQDPGQGLRLIYYSQIVNDFQKGDIAEGYSVSREKKESFPLTVTSAQKNPTAFYLCASSILQYQAKNIQYFGAGTRLSVL.

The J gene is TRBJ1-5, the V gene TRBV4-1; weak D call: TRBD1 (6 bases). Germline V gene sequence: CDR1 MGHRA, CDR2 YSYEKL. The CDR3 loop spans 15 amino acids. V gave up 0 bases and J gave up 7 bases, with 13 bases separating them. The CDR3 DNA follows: TGCGCCAGCAGCCAAGATTTCACAGGGTACCAGCCCCAGCATTTT. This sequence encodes CASSQDFTGYQPQHF.

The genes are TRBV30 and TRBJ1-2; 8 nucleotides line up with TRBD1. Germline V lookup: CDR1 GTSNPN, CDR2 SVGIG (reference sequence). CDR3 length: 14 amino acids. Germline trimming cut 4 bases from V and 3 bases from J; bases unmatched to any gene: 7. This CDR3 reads CAWTPDRDYYGYTF. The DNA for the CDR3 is TGTGCCTGGACCCCGGACAGGGACTACTATGGCTACACCTTC.

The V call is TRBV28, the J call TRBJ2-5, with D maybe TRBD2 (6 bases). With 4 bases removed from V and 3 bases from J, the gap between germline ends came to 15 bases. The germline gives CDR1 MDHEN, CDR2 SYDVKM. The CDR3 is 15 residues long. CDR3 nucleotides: TGTGCCAGCAGTTCCCTCGGGCTAGCGAAAGAGACCCAGTACTTC. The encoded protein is CASSSLGLAKETQYF. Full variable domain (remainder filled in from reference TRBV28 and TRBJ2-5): DVKVTQSSRYLVKRTGEKVFLECVQDMDHENMFWYRQDPGLGLRLIYFSYDVKMKEKGDIPEGYSVSREKKERFSLILESASTNQTSMYLCASSSLGLAKETQYFGPGTRLLVL.

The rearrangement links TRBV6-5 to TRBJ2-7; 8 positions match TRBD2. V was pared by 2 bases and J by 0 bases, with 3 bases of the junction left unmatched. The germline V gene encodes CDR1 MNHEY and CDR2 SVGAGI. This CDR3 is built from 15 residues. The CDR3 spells CASSYGGRPSYEQYF. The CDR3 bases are TGTGCCAGCAGTTACGGCGGGAGGCCCTCCTACGAGCAGTACTTC.

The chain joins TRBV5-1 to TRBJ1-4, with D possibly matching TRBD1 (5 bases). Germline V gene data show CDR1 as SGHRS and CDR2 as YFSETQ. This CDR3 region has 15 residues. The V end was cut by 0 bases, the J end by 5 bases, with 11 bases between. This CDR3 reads CASSLAAAGNEKLFF. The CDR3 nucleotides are TGCGCCAGCAGCTTGGCCGCGGCAGGGAATGAAAAACTGTTTTTT.

The CDR3 region is CASSPRLTSGNDEQYF. DNA of the CDR3: TGTGCCAGCAGCCCAAGGCTGACTAGCGGGAATGACGAGCAGTACTTC. J is TRBJ2-7 and V is TRBV7-3; 11 bases match TRBD2. The CDR3 runs to 16 residues. Germline V gene data show CDR1 as SGHTA and CDR2 as FQGTGA. V was clipped by 5 bases and J by 5 bases; unmatched bases: 11.

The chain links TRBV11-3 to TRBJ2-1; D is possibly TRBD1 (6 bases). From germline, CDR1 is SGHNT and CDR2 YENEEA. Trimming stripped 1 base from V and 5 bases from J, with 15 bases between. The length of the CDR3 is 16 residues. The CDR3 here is CASSLASRGYHNEQFF. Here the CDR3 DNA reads TGTGCCAGCAGCTTAGCTTCCAGGGGATATCACAATGAGCAGTTCTTC.

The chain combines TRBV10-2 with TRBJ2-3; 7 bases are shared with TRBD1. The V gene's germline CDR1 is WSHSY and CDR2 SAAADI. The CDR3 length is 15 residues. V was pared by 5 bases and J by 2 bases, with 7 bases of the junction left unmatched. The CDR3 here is CASSRTGEITDTQYF. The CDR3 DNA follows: TGCGCCAGCAGTCGTACAGGGGAGATCACAGATACGCAGTATTTT.

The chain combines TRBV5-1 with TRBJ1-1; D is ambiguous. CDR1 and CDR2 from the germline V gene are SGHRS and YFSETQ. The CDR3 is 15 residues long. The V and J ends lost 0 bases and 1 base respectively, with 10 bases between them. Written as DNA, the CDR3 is TGCGCCAGCAGCTTGGCGGTTGTTGCGAACACTGAAGCTTTCTTT. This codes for CASSLAVVANTEAFF.

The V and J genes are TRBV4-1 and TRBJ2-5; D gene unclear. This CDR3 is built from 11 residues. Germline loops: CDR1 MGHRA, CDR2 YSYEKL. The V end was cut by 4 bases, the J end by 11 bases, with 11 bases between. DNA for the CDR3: TGCGCCAGCAGCCCCTGTTTTGTACAGTACTTC. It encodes CASSPCFVQYF.

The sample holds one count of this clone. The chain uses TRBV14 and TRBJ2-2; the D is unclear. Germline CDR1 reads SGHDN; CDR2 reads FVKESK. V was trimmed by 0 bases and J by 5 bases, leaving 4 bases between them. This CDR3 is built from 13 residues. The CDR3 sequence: CASSQDQTGELFF. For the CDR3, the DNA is TGTGCCAGCAGCCAAGATCAAACCGGGGAGCTGTTTTTT.

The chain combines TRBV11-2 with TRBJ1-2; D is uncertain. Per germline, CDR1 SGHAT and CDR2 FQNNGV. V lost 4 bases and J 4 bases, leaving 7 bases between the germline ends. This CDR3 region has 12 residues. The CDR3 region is CASSSGSYGYTF. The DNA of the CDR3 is TGTGCCAGCAGCTCCGGGTCCTATGGCTACACCTTC.

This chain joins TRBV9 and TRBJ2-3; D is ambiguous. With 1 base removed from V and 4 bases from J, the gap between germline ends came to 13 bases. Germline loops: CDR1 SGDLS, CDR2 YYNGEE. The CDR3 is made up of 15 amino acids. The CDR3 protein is CASSVNNLFSDTQYF. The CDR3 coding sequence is TGTGCCAGCAGCGTAAACAATCTTTTTTCAGATACGCAGTATTTT.

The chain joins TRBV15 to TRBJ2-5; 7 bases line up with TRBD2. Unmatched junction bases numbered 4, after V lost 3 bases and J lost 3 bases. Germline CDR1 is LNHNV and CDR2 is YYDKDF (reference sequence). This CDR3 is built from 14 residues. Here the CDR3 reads CATSRGGSKETQYF. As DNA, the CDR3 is TGTGCCACCAGCAGGGGGGGGAGTAAAGAGACCCAGTACTTC.

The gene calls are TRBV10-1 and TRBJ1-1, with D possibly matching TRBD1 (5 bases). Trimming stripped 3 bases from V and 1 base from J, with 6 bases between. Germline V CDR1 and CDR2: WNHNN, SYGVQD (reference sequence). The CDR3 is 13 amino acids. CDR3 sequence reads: CASSEQENTEAFF. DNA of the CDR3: TGCGCCAGCAGTGAACAGGAGAACACTGAAGCTTTCTTT.

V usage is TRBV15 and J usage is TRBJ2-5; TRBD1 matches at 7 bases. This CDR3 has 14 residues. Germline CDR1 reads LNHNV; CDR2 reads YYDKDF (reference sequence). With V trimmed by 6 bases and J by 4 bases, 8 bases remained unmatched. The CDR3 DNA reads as TGTGCCACCAGGCTGACAGGGTTCTTAGAGACCCAGTACTTC. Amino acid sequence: CATRLTGFLETQYF.

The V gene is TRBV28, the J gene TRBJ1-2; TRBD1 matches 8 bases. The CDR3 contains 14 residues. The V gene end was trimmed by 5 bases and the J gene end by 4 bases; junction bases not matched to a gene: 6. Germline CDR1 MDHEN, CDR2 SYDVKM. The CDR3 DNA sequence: TGTGCCAGCAGTGGACCCGGACAGGGCTATGGCTACACCTTC. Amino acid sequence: CASSGPGQGYGYTF.